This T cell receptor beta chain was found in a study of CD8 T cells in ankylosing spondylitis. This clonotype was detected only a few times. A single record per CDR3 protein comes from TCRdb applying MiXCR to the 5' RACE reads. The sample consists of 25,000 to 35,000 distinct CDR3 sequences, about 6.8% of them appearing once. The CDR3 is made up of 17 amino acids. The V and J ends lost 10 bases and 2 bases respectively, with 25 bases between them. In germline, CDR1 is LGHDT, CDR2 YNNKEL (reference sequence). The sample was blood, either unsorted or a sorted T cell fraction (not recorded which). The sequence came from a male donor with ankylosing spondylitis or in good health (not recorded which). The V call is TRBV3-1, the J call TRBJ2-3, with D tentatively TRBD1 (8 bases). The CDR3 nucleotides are TGTGCCACCAGGGGGCGGACCAGCGGGGACTTCACAGATACGCAGTATTTT. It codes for CATRGRTSGDFTDTQYF.